This T cell receptor (beta chain) is drawn from a study of blood T cell repertoires in COVID-19. For the study at large: From the United States, Italy and Spain came samples of acute and convalescent COVID-19. The cDNA or gDNA used as material had been derived from T cells, B-cell-depleted T cells, or PBMCs.

Germline V gene data show CDR1 as SEHNR and CDR2 as FQNEAQ (reference sequence). The CDR3 covers 15 residues. With 3 bases clipped from V and 6 bases from J, the junction kept 9 bases outside the gene matches. Method: immunoSEQ multiplex PCR; TCRdb's copy keeps in-frame clones and lacks some. Of about 88,000 clones in the sample, over 70% are singletons; the top ten hold roughly 11%. The TCR originated in an elderly man with acute or convalescent COVID-19. The chain has TRBV7-9 and TRBJ2-3; 7 bases map to TRBD2. The sample taken for sequencing was peripheral blood. Here the CDR3 reads CASSFRSGTTDTQYF. The CDR3 DNA reads TGTGCCAGCAGCTTCCGATCCGGGACTACGGATACGCAGTATTTT.